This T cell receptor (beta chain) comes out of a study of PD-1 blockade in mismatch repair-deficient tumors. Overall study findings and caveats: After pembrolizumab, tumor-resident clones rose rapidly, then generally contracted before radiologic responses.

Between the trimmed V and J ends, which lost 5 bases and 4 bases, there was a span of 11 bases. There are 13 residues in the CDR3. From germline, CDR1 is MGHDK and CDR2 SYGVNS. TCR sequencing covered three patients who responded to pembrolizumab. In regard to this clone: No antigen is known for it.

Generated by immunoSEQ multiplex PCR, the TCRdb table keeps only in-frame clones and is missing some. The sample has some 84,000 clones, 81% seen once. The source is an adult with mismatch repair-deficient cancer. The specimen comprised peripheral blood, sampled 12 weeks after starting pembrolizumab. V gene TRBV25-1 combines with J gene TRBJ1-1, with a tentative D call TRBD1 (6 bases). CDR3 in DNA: TGTGCCAGCAGTACTAGGGGGGTCACTGAAGCTTTCTTT. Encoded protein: CASSTRGVTEAFF.